The 2 T cell receptor beta chains below were found in one sample sequenced in a study of neurological immune-mediated disorders. TCRdb re-derived calls from the 5' RACE reads in MiXCR, one entry per CDR3 protein. Of tens of thousands of distinct CDR3 sequences listed, roughly 10% were seen once; the top ten hold approximately 9.5%. Time point specified: longitudinal time-point 1 (baseline). Sequencing was performed on PBMCs. Source of these receptors: a man aged 30 to 45 in good health.

The J gene is TRBJ2-5, the V gene TRBV29-1; D gene uncertain. Germline loops: CDR1 SQVTM, CDR2 ANQGSEA. This CDR3 comprises 10 residues. V lost 4 bases to trimming and J lost 14 bases, with 14 bases between them. CDR3 bases: TGCAGCGTTGCGCAAGAGACCCGATACTTC. Protein: CSVAQETRYF.

This clonotype was seen many times. The V gene is TRBV12-3 or TRBV12-4, the J gene TRBJ2-5, with D unclear. The CDR3 runs to 12 residues. With 6 bases removed from V and 4 bases from J, the gap between germline ends came to 9 bases. The CDR3 bases are TGTGCCAGCAGCAGAAGGGTAGAGACCCAGTACTTC. Encoded protein: CASSRRVETQYF.